These 17 T cell receptor beta chains came from one sample sequenced in a study of CD8 T cells in ankylosing spondylitis. Study-level results: Fewer than 10 highly homologous variants made up a TCR beta motif that seemed to typify ankylosing spondylitis blood.

Their antigen targets remain unknown. TCRdb passed the 5' RACE reads through MiXCR, listing each CDR3 protein once. The table shows a few hundred thousand distinct CDR3 sequences, with 15% to 20% occurring only once. Sequencing was carried out using blood, either unsorted or a sorted T cell fraction (not recorded which). These receptors all stem from a male donor with ankylosing spondylitis.

This clonotype was counted only a few times. The chain employs TRBV25-1 and TRBJ2-2; no clear D gene. The CDR3 covers 13 residues. CDR1 and CDR2 from the germline V gene are MGHDK and SYGVNS. With 1 base removed from V and 9 bases from J, the gap between germline ends came to 9 bases. CDR3 sequence: CASSESPQRELFF. In DNA form, the CDR3 reads TGTGCCAGCAGTGAATCACCACAGCGGGAGCTGTTTTTT. The complete variable domain, with remaining parts taken from reference TRBV25-1 and TRBJ2-2, reads EADIYQTPRYLVIGTGKKITLECSQTMGHDKMYWYQQDPGMELHLIHYSYGVNSTEKGDLSSESTVSRIRTEHFPLTLESARPSHTSQYLCASSESPQRELFFGEGSRLTVL.

This clonotype was seen a few times. This chain links TRBV4-1 with TRBJ2-3; possibly TRBD1 for D (6 bases). The length of the CDR3 is 19 residues. CDR1 and CDR2 (germline): MGHRA, YSYEKL. Trimming removed 0 bases at V and 3 bases at J, with 22 bases between. CDR3 DNA sequence: TGCGCCAGCAGCCAAGATATGGGGGCAGGGGTGGTAGGAACAGATACGCAGTATTTT. It is translated as CASSQDMGAGVVGTDTQYF.

This clonotype has just a few counts. The CDR3 nucleotides read TGCAGCGTTGTTTCCTTGGACTCCGGGACAGGGCCCGAGTGGGGGACCCAGTACTTC. Translated: CSVVSLDSGTGPEWGTQYF. The V call is TRBV29-1, the J call TRBJ2-5; 9 bases fit TRBD1. The CDR3 is 19 residues long. From germline, CDR1 is SQVTM and CDR2 ANQGSEA. V shed 4 bases, J shed 7 bases, and the junction held 25 bases outside the gene matches.

V gene TRBV7-9 combines with J gene TRBJ2-7; 7 bases align to TRBD1. The J segment lost 2 bases and the V segment lost 5 bases, leaving 6 bases of the junction unmatched. The CDR3 sequence is 14 residues long. Germline lookup yields CDR1 SEHNR and CDR2 FQNEAQ (reference sequence). The CDR3 DNA is TGTGCCAGCAGCGCCAGGGACAGAGCCTACGAGCAGTACTTC. Its translation is CASSARDRAYEQYF. The whole variable domain, remainder taken from reference TRBV7-9 and TRBJ2-7, is DTGVSQNPRHKITKRGQNVTFRCDPISEHNRLYWYRQTLGQGPEFLTYFQNEAQLEKSRLLSDRFSAERPKGSFSTLEIQRTEQGDSAMYLCASSARDRAYEQYFGPGTRLTVT.

This clonotype was counted only a few times. The chain recombines TRBV5-1 with TRBJ2-7; 7 positions match TRBD1. The CDR3 extends over 13 amino acids. Looked up from germline, CDR1 is SGHRS and CDR2 is YFSETQ. V was clipped by 3 bases and J by 4 bases; unmatched bases: 4. The CDR3 reads CASSWGQLYEQYF. Here the CDR3 DNA reads TGCGCCAGCAGCTGGGGACAGTTATACGAGCAGTACTTC.

In its sample, this clonotype was seen many times. This chain links TRBV10-3 with TRBJ2-3; a weak D match, TRBD2 (6 bases). Germline CDR1 is ENHRY and CDR2 is SYGVKD. The V end lost 0 bases, the J end lost 6 bases, and 13 bases lay between the germline ends. There are 15 residues in the CDR3. The CDR3 DNA reads TGTGCCATCAGTGAGTCGAGGTCTAGCGTGGATACGCAGTATTTT. It codes for CAISESRSSVDTQYF.

This clonotype appeared a few times. V is TRBV6-1 and J is TRBJ1-5, with a tentative D call TRBD1 (5 bases). The CDR3 runs 15 residues. Germline V gives CDR1 MNHNS, CDR2 SASEGT. Trimming took 1 base from V and 3 from J, leaving 10 bases between them. In DNA, the CDR3 is TGTGCCAGCAGTGAAGAGGACGGGACCAATCAGCCCCAGCATTTT. It specifies CASSEEDGTNQPQHF.

The chain carries TRBV7-3 and TRBJ2-2, with a tentative D call TRBD2 (6 bases). V lost 6 bases to trimming and J lost 7 bases, with 12 bases between them. CDR3 length equals 13 residues. The V gene's germline CDR1 is SGHTA and CDR2 FQGTGA. The CDR3 nucleotides are TGTGCCAGCAGTATCTTGGGGGGCGGGGAGCTGTTTTTT. It yields the protein CASSILGGGELFF. The complete variable domain, with remaining parts taken from reference TRBV7-3 and TRBJ2-2, reads GAGVSQTPSNKVTEKGKYVELRCDPISGHTALYWYRQSLGQGPEFLIYFQGTGAADDSGLPNDRFFAVRPEGSVSTLKIQRTERGDSAVYLCASSILGGGELFFGEGSRLTVL.

The table lists this clonotype with many counts. The genes are TRBV4-1 and TRBJ2-2; 7 bases map to TRBD1. Trimming at V came to 4 bases and at J to 0 bases, leaving 5 bases not matched to a gene. The germline V gene has CDR1 MGHRA and CDR2 YSYEKL. This CDR3 is built from 16 residues. The CDR3 is CASSRPTGTNTGELFF. CDR3 nucleotides: TGCGCCAGCAGCCGACCGACAGGGACGAACACCGGGGAGCTGTTTTTT.

Notes on this clonotype: At one of its ends the junction is not consistent with the germline gene, which may arise from a read error. The rearrangement joins TRBV6-2 or TRBV6-3 to TRBJ1-2; D remains ambiguous. CDR3 length: 14 residues. CDR1 is MNHEY, CDR2 SVGEGT, per germline. The CDR3 spells CASSDSFPSYGYTF. CDR3 nucleotides: TGTGCCAGCAGTGACTCATTCCCTTCCTATGGCTACACCTTC.

This clonotype was recorded many times. The chain is built from TRBV5-1 and TRBJ1-1; D is unresolved. This CDR3 is 13 amino acids long. Germline assignment: CDR1 SGHRS and CDR2 YFSETQ. V lost 0 bases and J 4 bases, leaving 7 bases between the germline ends. The CDR3 reads CASSLVGITEAFF. CDR3 sequence (DNA): TGCGCCAGCAGCTTGGTGGGGATCACTGAAGCTTTCTTT.

This clonotype was observed a few times. The chain employs TRBV7-3 and TRBJ2-1; D may be TRBD1 (6 bases). The germline V gene has CDR1 SGHTA and CDR2 FQGTGA. This CDR3 contains 17 residues. Trimming removed 2 bases at V and 0 bases at J, with 14 bases between. The chain's CDR3 is CASSLDVGQFSYNEQFF. The CDR3 DNA reads TGTGCCAGCAGCTTAGACGTGGGACAATTCTCCTACAATGAGCAGTTCTTC.

Many counts were recorded for this clonotype. V usage is TRBV2 and J usage is TRBJ2-1; 12 positions agree with TRBD2. V lost 1 base, J lost 4 bases, and 11 bases stayed unmatched. The germline gives CDR1 SNHLY, CDR2 FYNNEI. The CDR3 runs 19 residues. The CDR3 coding sequence is TGTGCCAGCAGTGAAGTTAGCCTAGCGGGAGGGCCTCTGTACAATGAGCAGTTCTTC. This translates into CASSEVSLAGGPLYNEQFF.

This clonotype has only a few counts. The chain links TRBV7-9 to TRBJ2-1; 8 bases agree with TRBD1. Germline-derived CDR1 and CDR2 are SEHNR and FQNEAQ (reference sequence). CDR3 length equals 17 residues. Trimming took 0 bases from V and 5 from J; bases not matched to a gene: 9. DNA of the CDR3: TGTGCCAGCAGCTTAGCGGAGGACAGGGCTCCCAACAATGAGCAGTTCTTC. Protein: CASSLAEDRAPNNEQFF.

Comments on this clonotype: The junction differs from germline at one of its ends, possibly a read error. V usage is TRBV12-3 or TRBV12-4 and J usage is TRBJ2-7, with TRBD2 matching over 10 bases. This CDR3 is 19 amino acids long. In DNA, the CDR3 is TGTGCCATCAGTATTAGAGGGGTACTAGCGGGAACGGTGTCCTACGAGCAGTACTTC. Residues: CAISIRGVLAGTVSYEQYF.

This clonotype was counted only a few times. The chain combines TRBV6-5 with TRBJ1-6; D gene unclear. The V end lost 0 bases, the J end lost 9 bases, and 12 bases lay between the germline ends. This CDR3 spans 15 amino acids. CDR1 and CDR2 from the germline V gene are MNHEY and SVGAGI. The CDR3 sequence is CASSYSIGSGSPLHF. In nucleotides, the CDR3 is TGTGCCAGCAGTTACTCGATAGGGTCTGGTTCACCCCTCCACTTT.

The chain uses TRBV7-9 and TRBJ2-7, with D perhaps being TRBD1 or TRBD2 (6 bases each). With 0 bases removed from V and 4 bases from J, the gap between germline ends came to 13 bases. CDR1 and CDR2 from the germline V gene are SEHNR and FQNEAQ (reference sequence). CDR3 size: 15 residues. In DNA form, the CDR3 reads TGTGCCAGCAGCTTAGCATCCGGGGGCAGTTACGAGCAGTACTTC. Residues: CASSLASGGSYEQYF.